The present TCR beta chain was sequenced within a study of read filtering for tumor transcriptome and immune sequencing. Turning to the study itself: DNase treatment preceded whole-transcriptome library preparation. TCR-mapped reads were about 3.5 to 10.27 million with IR-seq versus about 85 to 1,300 with RNA-seq. General observations from the study: Roughly 80% of IR-seq clonotypes had one read, totaling approximately 3.5% of reads; RNA-seq: 74.6% and 44.6%.

Germline CDR1 DFQATT, CDR2 SNEGSKA (reference sequence). The CDR3 consists of 11 residues. V lost 7 bases, J lost 2 bases, and 8 bases lay in between. At the time of active disease, bone marrow was collected from every patient. Molecular barcoded adaptors covering alpha/delta and beta/gamma chains were used on approximately 400 ng RNA. TCRdb ran MiXCR on the reads and lists one entry per CDR3 protein. The table has approximately 93,000 distinct CDR3 sequences, roughly 21% seen once. A remark on this clonotype: Its antigen is currently unknown.

The sequence derives from a donor aged 40 or over with multiple myeloma. This chain links TRBV20-1 with TRBJ1-2; D unresolved. Sample: a population of CD138-negative cells sorted from bone marrow. The CDR3 here is CSGGGNYGYTF. CDR3 nucleotide sequence: TGCAGTGGCGGCGGCAACTATGGCTACACCTTC.